A single sample is the source of the 22 T cell receptor beta chains below, sequenced in a study of blood T cell repertoires in COVID-19. This table comes from immunoSEQ multiplex PCR, and its TCRdb copy is limited to in-frame clones, with some not included. The sample records fewer than 400,000 clones, around nine tenths being singletons. Material for sequencing was PBMCs or T cells enriched from blood (not recorded which). The receptors come from a woman aged 25 to 39 who had been exposed to COVID-19.

The chain employs TRBV7-9 and TRBJ1-1; no definite D call. The ends were cut back, 4 bases at V and 1 base at J, with 7 bases in the middle. The CDR3 runs to 13 residues. CDR1 and CDR2 (germline): SEHNR, FQNEAQ (reference sequence). The CDR3 protein is CASSSWANTEAFF. The DNA for the CDR3 is TGTGCCAGCAGCTCTTGGGCGAACACTGAAGCTTTCTTT.

The chain uses TRBV28 and TRBJ1-6, with 9 bases aligning to TRBD1. Per germline, CDR1 MDHEN and CDR2 SYDVKM. V lost 5 bases and J lost 10; bases outside the gene matches: 6. The CDR3 is 14 residues long. The DNA of the CDR3 is TGTGCCAGCAGTACCGGGACAGGGCTCTCACCCCTCCACTTT. It codes for CASSTGTGLSPLHF.

The chain combines TRBV4-3 with TRBJ2-3; TRBD2 matches at 11 bases. CDR1 and CDR2 from the germline V gene are LGHNA and YSLEER. The CDR3 has 16 residues. J gave up 3 bases and V 1 base, and 3 bases lay outside the gene matches. Here the CDR3 reads CASSQVLAGETDTQYF. In DNA form, the CDR3 reads TGCGCCAGCAGCCAAGTACTAGCGGGGGAGACAGATACGCAGTATTTT.

The rearrangement joins TRBV14 to TRBJ2-1; tentatively, D is TRBD1 (6 bases). The germline gives CDR1 SGHDN, CDR2 FVKESK. V lost 2 bases and J 7 bases, leaving 9 bases between the germline ends. CDR3 length: 13 residues. The CDR3 nucleotides read TGTGCCAGCAGCCAATCAAGGGGGAATGAGCAGTTCTTC. Protein sequence: CASSQSRGNEQFF.

The chain couples TRBV19 to TRBJ1-6, with TRBD1 matching over 7 bases. Trimming removed 3 bases from V and 5 bases from J; junction bases left unmatched: 1. Looked up from germline, CDR1 is LNHDA and CDR2 is SQIVND (reference sequence). This CDR3 has 14 residues. The CDR3 DNA sequence: TGTGCCAGTAGTATCAGGGGGAATAATTCACCCCTCCACTTT. Protein product: CASSIRGNNSPLHF.

The rearrangement links TRBV18 to TRBJ1-1; a possible D gene is TRBD1 (5 bases). Germline CDR1 is KGHSH and CDR2 is LQKENI. V was trimmed by 6 bases and J by 1 base, leaving 12 bases between them. The CDR3 extends over 14 amino acids. This CDR3 is CASSRQRQNTEAFF. The DNA of the CDR3 is TGTGCCAGCTCCCGACAGCGCCAGAACACTGAAGCTTTCTTT.

The chain links TRBV5-1 to TRBJ1-4, with D uncertain. CDR3 length equals 17 residues. Germline CDR1 and CDR2: SGHRS and YFSETQ. V was trimmed by 5 bases and J by 0 bases, leaving 17 bases between them. CDR3 region: CASSFGWRTATNEKLFF. The DNA for the CDR3 is TGCGCCAGCAGTTTTGGCTGGAGGACCGCAACTAATGAAAAACTGTTTTTT.

This clone turned up a few times. The rearrangement uses TRBV18 and TRBJ2-7; the match to TRBD1 covers 10 bases. CDR1 is KGHSH and CDR2 is LQKENI in the germline V gene. The CDR3 has 16 amino acids. The V and J ends lost 4 bases and 2 bases, in that order; junction bases with no gene match: 8. The chain's CDR3 is CASSRATGGDPYEQYF. The CDR3 coding sequence is TGTGCCAGCTCACGCGCGACAGGGGGCGACCCCTACGAGCAGTACTTC.

With respect to this clone: The same CDR3 is also encoded by other DNA sequences in this sample. The V and J genes are TRBV9 and TRBJ2-3, with D unclear. CDR3 length: 13 residues. Trimming left V 0 bases short and J 1 base short, with 3 bases between. CDR1 is SGDLS, CDR2 YYNGEE, per germline. The CDR3 DNA reads TGTGCCAGCAGCGTAGCCGGCACAGATACGCAGTATTTT. Its protein is CASSVAGTDTQYF.

A single count supports this clone. The chain is built from TRBV9 and TRBJ1-4; the D gene is possibly TRBD1 (5 bases). V gave up 0 bases and J gave up 2 bases, with 8 bases separating them. The V gene's germline CDR1 is SGDLS and CDR2 YYNGEE. The CDR3 totals 15 residues. The CDR3 region has the DNA TGTGCCAGCAGCGTAGGATCAGGGACTAATGAAAAACTGTTTTTT. Protein: CASSVGSGTNEKLFF.

The CDR3 loop is CASSKWGRRGQGHSNQPQHF. In DNA form, the CDR3 reads TGTGCCAGCAGCAAATGGGGGAGAAGGGGACAGGGTCATAGCAATCAGCCCCAGCATTTT. The rearrangement joins TRBV21-1 to TRBJ1-5; the table's D call of TRBD1 was not tested on the DNA. TRBV21-1 is an annotated pseudogene. The CDR3 spans 20 residues.

The chain is built from TRBV27 and TRBJ2-2, with TRBD1 matching over 7 bases. V lost 2 bases, J lost 8 bases, and 11 bases stayed unmatched. CDR3 length: 16 residues. Germline V gives CDR1 MNHEY, CDR2 SMNVEV (reference sequence). The CDR3 coding sequence is TGTGCCAGCAGTTTACGACAGGGAATATCAATGGGGGAGCTGTTTTTT. This codes for CASSLRQGISMGELFF.

CDR3 coding DNA: TGTGCCAGTAGTAAGGGGGACAGGCCCTACTATGGCTACACCTTC. It specifies CASSKGDRPYYGYTF. The rearrangement links TRBV19 to TRBJ1-2; TRBD1 matches 8 bases. Germline V gene lookup returns CDR1 LNHDA and CDR2 SQIVND (reference sequence). The V and J ends lost 4 bases and 3 bases, in that order; junction bases with no gene match: 7. This CDR3 spans 15 amino acids.

V and J are TRBV6-1 and TRBJ2-6; TRBD2 might be the D (5 bases). Germline V gene data show CDR1 as MNHNS and CDR2 as SASEGT. This CDR3 is 17 amino acids long. V was cut by 0 bases and J by 0 bases, with 9 bases left in between. The CDR3 DNA follows: TGTGCCAGCAGTGAAGCTGAAGGGAGCTCTGGGGCCAACGTCCTGACTTTC. Translating gives CASSEAEGSSGANVLTF.

The V and J genes are TRBV7-9 and TRBJ2-2, with a tentative D call TRBD2 (6 bases). The V gene lost 3 bases and the J gene lost 6 bases, with 20 bases spanning the gap. The CDR3 totals 17 residues. The germline V gene encodes CDR1 SEHNR and CDR2 FQNEAQ (reference sequence). The CDR3 here is CASSFIPGLGPPGELFF. The CDR3 nucleotides read TGTGCCAGCAGCTTTATTCCGGGACTTGGACCTCCCGGGGAGCTGTTTTTT.

The rearrangement uses TRBV5-8 and TRBJ2-7, with a possible D match to TRBD1 (6 bases). With 2 bases removed from V and 3 bases from J, the gap between germline ends came to 15 bases. Germline CDR1 reads SGHTS; CDR2 reads YDEGEE. The CDR3 spans 15 residues. The CDR3 region has the DNA TGTGCCAGCAGCTTTGTAGGACAGAGAATCTACGAGCAGTACTTC. Translating it yields CASSFVGQRIYEQYF.

The chain joins TRBV6-5 to TRBJ1-2, with TRBD1 matching over 7 bases. There are 14 residues in the CDR3. V was clipped by 6 bases and J by 5 bases; unmatched bases: 9. Germline V CDR1 and CDR2: MNHEY, SVGAGI. CDR3 residues: CASRTTGTVYGYTF. CDR3 DNA: TGTGCCAGCAGGACCACCGGGACAGTGTATGGCTACACCTTC.

DNA of the CDR3: TGTGCCAGTAGCAACAGGGCCTACGAGCAGTACTTC. This encodes CASSNRAYEQYF. This sequence joins TRBV19 and TRBJ2-7; D might be TRBD1 (6 bases). The CDR3 totals 12 residues. Per germline, CDR1 LNHDA and CDR2 SQIVND (reference sequence). Trimming cost V 6 bases and J 2 bases, with 8 bases left between them.

The CDR3 region is CASSPDPRVETGNTIYF. The CDR3 region has the DNA TGTGCCAGTAGTCCCGATCCCAGGGTAGAAACAGGAAACACCATATATTTT. V gene TRBV19 combines with J gene TRBJ1-3; a weak D match, TRBD1 (5 bases). Germline CDR1 LNHDA, CDR2 SQIVND (reference sequence). Between the trimmed V and J ends, which lost 5 bases and 4 bases, there was a span of 21 bases. The CDR3 runs 17 residues.

This chain links TRBV27 with TRBJ1-2; D is unresolved. This CDR3 contains 16 residues. Germline V gene sequence: CDR1 MNHEY, CDR2 SMNVEV (reference sequence). V lost 0 bases and J 7 bases, leaving 18 bases between the germline ends. In nucleotides, the CDR3 is TGTGCCAGCAGTTTATCGATGGAGGGCCTGCTTGGTGGCTACACCTTC. Translating gives CASSLSMEGLLGGYTF.

V usage is TRBV6-5 and J usage is TRBJ1-2; possible D gene TRBD1, 6 bases. The CDR3 has 13 amino acids. Germline values: CDR1 MNHEY, CDR2 SVGAGI. V was trimmed by 6 bases and J by 1 base, leaving 9 bases between them. CDR3 region: CASRDRLNYGYTF. The CDR3 DNA sequence: TGTGCCAGCAGGGACAGACTTAACTATGGCTACACCTTC.

V usage is TRBV7-6 and J usage is TRBJ1-6, with D unresolved. Trimming pared 5 bases from V and 3 bases from J, leaving 11 bases between. CDR3 length: 15 residues. The germline V gene encodes CDR1 SGHVS and CDR2 FNYEAQ. DNA for the CDR3: TGTGCCAGCAGCGTCACCGGGGACTATAATTCACCCCTCCACTTT. Protein product: CASSVTGDYNSPLHF.